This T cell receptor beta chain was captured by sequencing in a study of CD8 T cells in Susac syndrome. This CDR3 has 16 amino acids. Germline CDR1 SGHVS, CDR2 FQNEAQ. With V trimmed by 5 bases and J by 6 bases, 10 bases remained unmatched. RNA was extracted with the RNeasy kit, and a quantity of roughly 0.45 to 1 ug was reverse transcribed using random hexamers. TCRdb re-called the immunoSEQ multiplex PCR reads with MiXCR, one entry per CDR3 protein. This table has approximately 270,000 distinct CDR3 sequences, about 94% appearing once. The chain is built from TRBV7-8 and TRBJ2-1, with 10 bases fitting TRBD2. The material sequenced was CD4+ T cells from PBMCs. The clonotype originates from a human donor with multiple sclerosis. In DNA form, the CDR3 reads TGTGCCAGCAGCCAGTCGAGCGGGGGGGCCCCCAATGAGCAGTTCTTC. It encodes CASSQSSGGAPNEQFF.